This TCR beta chain was captured in a study of T cells after yellow fever vaccination. The table lists this clonotype with many counts. No antigen is known for it. Regarding the study as a whole: A minor fraction of clonotypes spanned both CD4 and CD8 compartments. Although the secondary response was weaker, it peaked faster, at day 5 versus 15. Among primary-vaccination clones, most reappeared after the booster, at around 97% for CD4 and 85% to 90% for CD8.

Template-switching 5'RACE yielded the TCR cDNA; a universal primer site and UMIs were added in the process. MiXCR, applied by TCRdb to the 5' RACE reads, yields one record per CDR3 protein. This table has 110,000 to 150,000 distinct CDR3 sequences, just over 6.5% appearing once. The sequencing used CD4+ T cells sorted from PBMCs, collected 10 days after the yellow fever booster vaccination. The TCR was taken from a man aged 25-45 years who received the YFV17D yellow fever vaccine.

CDR3 bases: TGTGCCAGCAGCCCAGGGGTGCAAGAGACCCAGTACTTC. Protein sequence: CASSPGVQETQYF. The rearrangement links TRBV3-1 to TRBJ2-5, with D possibly being TRBD1 (6 bases). V was trimmed by 4 bases and J by 2 bases, leaving 8 bases between them. The germline CDR1 and CDR2 sequences are LGHDT and YNNKEL (reference sequence). The CDR3 is 13 residues long.